This passage covers 25 T cell receptor beta chains from one sample sequenced in a study of cytomegalovirus exposure and HLA in healthy donors. The method was immunoSEQ multiplex PCR; TCRdb's version includes in-frame clones alone and lacks a portion of them. The repertoire holds some 140,000 clones, with around 83% as singletons. Input material: PBMCs. These receptors were taken from a human donor in good health.

The chain has TRBV27 and TRBJ2-3; 11 positions match TRBD2. V lost 5 bases to trimming and J lost 6 bases; unmatched junction nucleotides: 10. This CDR3 is built from 16 residues. The germline gives CDR1 MNHEY, CDR2 SMNVEV (reference sequence). The CDR3: CASSRFSGGAGDTQYF. The CDR3, as DNA: TGTGCCAGCAGTCGTTTTAGCGGGGGGGCTGGGGATACGCAGTATTTT.

The chain combines TRBV27 with TRBJ2-3; the D gene is possibly TRBD2 (5 bases). V was cut by 5 bases and J by 3 bases, with 9 bases left in between. The germline gives CDR1 MNHEY, CDR2 SMNVEV (reference sequence). The CDR3 contains 13 residues. In nucleotides, the CDR3 is TGTGCCAGCAGTCCCCGGAGGACAGATACGCAGTATTTT. It translates to CASSPRRTDTQYF.

This chain connects TRBV4-1 to TRBJ2-3; 8 positions agree with TRBD1. The V segment lost 2 bases and the J segment 0 bases; nucleotides outside the gene matches: 7. The length of the CDR3 is 17 residues. From germline, CDR1 is MGHRA and CDR2 YSYEKL. The CDR3 here is CASSQRTGSRSTDTQYF. The CDR3 nucleotides are TGCGCCAGCAGCCAAAGGACAGGGAGTCGTAGCACAGATACGCAGTATTTT.

This clone appeared a few times. The V and J genes are TRBV18 and TRBJ2-7; 10 bases fit TRBD2. This CDR3 contains 18 residues. Trimming removed 3 bases from V and 3 bases from J; junction bases left unmatched: 14. Germline CDR1 and CDR2: KGHSH and LQKENI. CDR3 amino acids: CASSPALAGSHHLYEQYF. The DNA of the CDR3 is TGTGCCAGCTCACCGGCACTAGCGGGGAGCCACCACCTCTACGAGCAGTACTTC.

The V gene is TRBV15, the J gene TRBJ2-1; a possible D gene is TRBD2 (6 bases). Per the germline V gene, CDR1 is LNHNV and CDR2 is YYDKDF (reference sequence). The CDR3 spans 13 residues. Deletions cut 6 bases from V and 7 bases from J, with 13 bases between. CDR3 bases: TGTGCCACCAGTCCGGGAGTAGTTAATGAGCAGTTCTTC. Translated, it gives CATSPGVVNEQFF.

The chain uses TRBV2 and TRBJ1-5; D remains ambiguous. Looked up from germline, CDR1 is SNHLY and CDR2 is FYNNEI. Trimming took 6 bases from V and 1 from J, leaving 7 bases between them. The CDR3 spans 13 residues. CDR3 DNA: TGTGCCAGCAGGGGGAGGAGCAATCAGCCCCAGCATTTT. This sequence encodes CASRGRSNQPQHF.

This clone has just a few counts. DNA of the CDR3: TGTGCCAGCGGCGGACAGTTGGTAGCCAAAAACATTCAGTACTTC. This gives the protein CASGGQLVAKNIQYF. The gene calls are TRBV11-2 and TRBJ2-4, with D perhaps matching TRBD1 (6 bases). The CDR3 totals 15 residues. V shed 8 bases and J shed 0 bases, with 14 bases lying between them. Germline assignment: CDR1 SGHAT and CDR2 FQNNGV.

V gene TRBV30 combines with J gene TRBJ2-7; tentative D call: TRBD2 (5 bases). Germline values: CDR1 GTSNPN, CDR2 SVGIG (reference sequence). The CDR3 runs 13 residues. The ends were cut back, 0 bases at V and 2 bases at J, with 8 bases in the middle. The CDR3 DNA is TGTGCCTGGAGTGTACGGGGAGCCTACGAGCAGTACTTC. It translates to CAWSVRGAYEQYF.

The chain combines TRBV19 with TRBJ2-3; maybe TRBD1 (5 bases). V lost 4 bases and J 3 bases, leaving 14 bases between the germline ends. Germline V gene sequence: CDR1 LNHDA, CDR2 SQIVND (reference sequence). The CDR3 extends over 15 amino acids. The chain's CDR3 is CASSKGPSRTDTQYF. CDR3 in DNA: TGTGCCAGTAGTAAGGGGCCCTCTAGGACAGATACGCAGTATTTT.

This chain's CDR3 is CASRASPNEKLFF. DNA for the CDR3: TGTGCCAGCAGAGCCTCCCCTAATGAAAAACTGTTTTTT. This chain joins TRBV2 and TRBJ1-4; D is uncertain. Germline CDR1 SNHLY, CDR2 FYNNEI. This CDR3 is built from 13 residues. Trimming shortened V by 6 bases and J by 3 bases, and 8 bases separated the two germline ends.

The chain combines TRBV15 with TRBJ1-4; perhaps TRBD1 as D (5 bases). V lost 1 base and J 7 bases, leaving 16 bases between the germline ends. Germline values: CDR1 LNHNV, CDR2 YYDKDF (reference sequence). This CDR3 is 16 amino acids long. The CDR3 nucleotides read TGTGCCACCAGCAGAGGGGGTCAGGGTGGAGTTGAAAAACTGTTTTTT. Encoded protein: CATSRGGQGGVEKLFF.

This clone was picked up one time. V and J are TRBV7-9 and TRBJ1-5; 7 positions agree with TRBD1. The germline CDR1 and CDR2 sequences are SEHNR and FQNEAQ (reference sequence). Germline trimming cut 5 bases from V and 0 bases from J; bases unmatched to any gene: 4. The CDR3 is made up of 15 amino acids. CDR3: CASSEGQFSNQPQHF. In DNA form, the CDR3 reads TGTGCCAGCAGCGAGGGACAGTTTAGCAATCAGCCCCAGCATTTT.

The chain is built from TRBV25-1 and TRBJ2-7, with TRBD1 matching 7 bases. CDR3 size: 13 residues. J was trimmed by 2 bases and V by 6 bases; bases with no gene match: 4. Germline assignment: CDR1 MGHDK and CDR2 SYGVNS. CDR3 in amino acids: CASSAGGTYEQYF. CDR3 coding DNA: TGTGCCAGCAGCGCAGGGGGTACCTACGAGCAGTACTTC.

The rearrangement uses TRBV30 and TRBJ2-1; D gene unclear. CDR3 length: 11 amino acids. V was trimmed by 2 bases and J by 8 bases, leaving 7 bases between them. CDR1 is GTSNPN, CDR2 SVGIG, per germline (reference sequence). The CDR3: CAWSPLDEQFF. The CDR3 nucleotides read TGTGCCTGGAGTCCCCTCGATGAGCAGTTCTTC.

J is TRBJ2-7 and V is TRBV4-3; the match to TRBD1 covers 10 bases. This CDR3 has 17 residues. Germline V gene lookup returns CDR1 LGHNA and CDR2 YSLEER. V was clipped by 0 bases and J by 4 bases; unmatched bases: 9. CDR3 sequence (DNA): TGCGCCAGCAGCCAAGAAGGGGCGACAGGGGGCCAATACGAGCAGTACTTC. Its translation is CASSQEGATGGQYEQYF.

V gene TRBV27 combines with J gene TRBJ2-7, with no clear D. V was pared by 1 base and J by 0 bases, with 7 bases between. The CDR3 extends over 14 amino acids. Germline V gene sequence: CDR1 MNHEY, CDR2 SMNVEV (reference sequence). This chain's CDR3 is CASSLYENSYEQYF. The CDR3, as DNA: TGTGCCAGCAGTTTATATGAGAACTCCTACGAGCAGTACTTC.

The chain carries TRBV29-1 and TRBJ1-2; D might be TRBD1 (5 bases). With 5 bases removed from V and 1 base from J, the gap between germline ends came to 14 bases. Germline lookup yields CDR1 SQVTM and CDR2 ANQGSEA. The CDR3 is made up of 14 amino acids. CDR3 sequence reads: CSVFGQGFNYGYTF. Here the CDR3 DNA reads TGCAGCGTTTTCGGCCAGGGCTTTAACTATGGCTACACCTTC. Full variable domain (rest looked up from reference TRBV29-1 and TRBJ1-2): SAVISQKPSRDICQRGTSLTIQCQVDSQVTMMFWYRQQPGQSLTLIATANQGSEATYESGFVIDKFPISRPNLTFSTLTVSNMSPEDSSIYLCSVFGQGFNYGYTFGSGTRLTVV.

The chain couples TRBV28 to TRBJ1-5; 10 nucleotides line up with TRBD1. With 6 bases clipped from V and 3 bases from J, the junction kept 5 bases outside the gene matches. The germline V gene encodes CDR1 MDHEN and CDR2 SYDVKM. CDR3 length equals 15 residues. The CDR3 sequence is CASRTGGEHNQPQHF. In nucleotides, the CDR3 is TGTGCCAGCAGGACAGGGGGCGAACACAATCAGCCCCAGCATTTT.

The table lists this clone with a count of one. The CDR3 sequence: CASTASGETDTQYF. CDR3 nucleotides: TGCGCCAGCACGGCTAGCGGGGAAACAGATACGCAGTATTTT. The gene calls are TRBV5-1 and TRBJ2-3, with 9 bases lining up with TRBD2. CDR3 length: 14 amino acids. The V gene end was trimmed by 6 bases and the J gene end by 3 bases; junction bases not matched to a gene: 5. The germline gives CDR1 SGHRS, CDR2 YFSETQ. Complete variable domain (other parts from reference TRBV5-1 and TRBJ2-3): KAGVTQTPRYLIKTRGQQVTLSCSPISGHRSVSWYQQTPGQGLQFLFEYFSETQRNKGNFPGRFSGRQFSNSRSEMNVSTLELGDSALYLCASTASGETDTQYFGPGTRLTVL.

The chain carries TRBV29-1 and TRBJ1-1; TRBD1 might be the D (5 bases). V lost 1 base and J 6 bases, leaving 15 bases between the germline ends. CDR1 is SQVTM and CDR2 is ANQGSEA in the germline V gene. The CDR3 runs 14 residues. CDR3 DNA: TGCAGCGTTGAAGCGAAAGGGGCTTTTCCTGAAGCTTTCTTT. Residues: CSVEAKGAFPEAFF.

For the CDR3, the DNA is TGTGCCAGCAGTTCCGGACAGGGCGGGCCTGAAGCTTTCTTT. It encodes CASSSGQGGPEAFF. The chain has TRBV6-5 and TRBJ1-1; 8 nucleotides align to TRBD1. V shed 4 bases, J shed 6 bases, and the junction held 7 bases outside the gene matches. CDR3 length: 14 amino acids. The germline CDR1 and CDR2 sequences are MNHEY and SVGAGI.

The CDR3 bases are TGTGCCAGCAGTGGTTCCAGGGTGAATCAGTACTTC. This encodes CASSGSRVNQYF. The chain uses TRBV6-1 and TRBJ2-7; D is perhaps TRBD1 (5 bases). The CDR3 totals 12 residues. Per the germline V gene, CDR1 is MNHNS and CDR2 is SASEGT. V gave up 4 bases and J gave up 10 bases, with 14 bases separating them.

This chain uses TRBV7-9 with TRBJ2-2; D gene uncertain. The CDR3 sequence is 14 residues long. V gave up 5 bases and J gave up 3 bases, with 10 bases separating them. The V gene's germline CDR1 is SEHNR and CDR2 FQNEAQ (reference sequence). The CDR3 coding sequence is TGTGCCAGCAGCCCGTCTGGCCACACCGGGGAGCTGTTTTTT. This encodes CASSPSGHTGELFF.

The chain employs TRBV4-1 and TRBJ2-1; D might be TRBD1 (6 bases). CDR3 length equals 16 residues. The germline V and J ends were trimmed by 1 base and 7 bases, with 17 bases remaining between them. Germline V gene data show CDR1 as MGHRA and CDR2 as YSYEKL. CDR3 bases: TGCGCCAGCAGCCAAGTAATCGACAGGACTTATAATGAGCAGTTCTTC. As protein: CASSQVIDRTYNEQFF.

The DNA for the CDR3 is TGTGCCGGGAACAGGGCGGTGGACAATGAGCAGTTCTTC. Its translation is CAGNRAVDNEQFF. V gene TRBV30 combines with J gene TRBJ2-1, with a weak D call TRBD1 (6 bases). V dropped 8 bases and J dropped 5 bases, with 16 bases sitting between them. The germline V gene encodes CDR1 GTSNPN and CDR2 SVGIG (reference sequence). The CDR3 consists of 13 residues.